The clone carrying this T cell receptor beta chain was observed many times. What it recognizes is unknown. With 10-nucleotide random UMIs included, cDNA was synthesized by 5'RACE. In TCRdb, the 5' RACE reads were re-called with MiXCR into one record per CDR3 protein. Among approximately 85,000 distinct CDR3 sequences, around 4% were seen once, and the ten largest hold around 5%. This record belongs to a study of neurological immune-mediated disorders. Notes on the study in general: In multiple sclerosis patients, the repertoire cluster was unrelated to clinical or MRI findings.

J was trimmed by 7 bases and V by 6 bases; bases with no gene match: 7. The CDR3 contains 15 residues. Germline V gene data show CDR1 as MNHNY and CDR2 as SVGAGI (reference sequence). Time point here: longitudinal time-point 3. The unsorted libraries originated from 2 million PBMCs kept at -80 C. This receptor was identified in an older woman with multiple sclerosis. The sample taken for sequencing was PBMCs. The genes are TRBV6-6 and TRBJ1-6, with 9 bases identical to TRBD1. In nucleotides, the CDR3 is TGTGCCAGCAGGGGACAGGGTCTCAGGAATTCACCCCTCCACTTT. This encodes CASRGQGLRNSPLHF.